A single sample is the source of the 14 T cell receptor beta chains below, sequenced in a study of Graves' ophthalmopathy and Graves' hyperthyroidism. RNA transcripts were the template, and TCR beta CDR3 regions were amplified from them. HTBI primers primed a first-round RT-PCR, and a second-round multiplex PCR followed. TCRdb analysed the multiplex PCR reads with MiXCR anew, one entry per CDR3 protein. The sample lists about half a million distinct CDR3 sequences; roughly 14% were seen once. Specimen: blood. The receptor source for this set is a young woman with Graves' ophthalmopathy.

Many counts were recorded for this clonotype. The chain combines TRBV5-6 with TRBJ2-2, with D tentatively TRBD1 (7 bases). V was shortened by 5 bases and J by 7 bases, with 12 bases between the two germline ends. The V gene's germline CDR1 is SGHDT and CDR2 YYEEEE. The CDR3 is 13 residues long. The CDR3 region is CASRRQGGGELFF. The DNA of the CDR3 is TGTGCCAGCAGGCGACAGGGAGGCGGGGAGCTGTTTTTT.

Ten or more counts support this clonotype. The chain recombines TRBV6-1 with TRBJ2-7; D is perhaps TRBD1 or TRBD2 (5 bases each). Germline CDR1 is MNHNS and CDR2 is SASEGT. CDR3 length: 16 amino acids. V dropped 6 bases and J dropped 0 bases, with 18 bases sitting between them. CDR3 DNA: TGTGCCAGCAGCCCGAAGGGGACGTTCAGCTCCTACGAGCAGTACTTC. Amino acid sequence: CASSPKGTFSSYEQYF.

This clonotype was detected ten times or more. The chain uses TRBV2 and TRBJ2-1, with 12 bases fitting TRBD2. Trimming took 6 bases from V and 11 from J; bases not matched to a gene: 14. CDR1 is SNHLY and CDR2 is FYNNEI in the germline V gene. The CDR3 runs 16 residues. CDR3 loop: CASSARLAGAPGKQFF. CDR3 DNA sequence: TGTGCCAGCAGCGCGAGACTAGCGGGGGCTCCGGGGAAGCAGTTCTTC.

This clonotype appeared a few times. The chain employs TRBV11-1 and TRBJ1-2; no reliable D call. Germline CDR1 reads SGHAT; CDR2 reads FQDESV (reference sequence). Trimming left V 1 base short and J 4 bases short, with 10 bases between. The CDR3 spans 14 residues. This CDR3 is CASSLERILYGYTF. As DNA, the CDR3 is TGTGCCAGCAGCTTAGAAAGAATCCTCTATGGCTACACCTTC.

This clonotype was seen more than once but under ten times. A read error may explain this, as a much larger clone is one base away. The V gene is TRBV10-3, the J gene TRBJ2-7, with D possibly TRBD2 on 5 matching bases. V dropped 0 bases and J dropped 5 bases, with 17 bases sitting between them. The CDR3 is made up of 16 amino acids. Germline V gives CDR1 ENHRY, CDR2 SYGVKD. In nucleotides, the CDR3 is TGTGCCATCAGTGAGTCGCGAGGACTGGTTCGCAACGAGCAGTACTTC. As protein: CAISESRGLVRNEQYF.

This clonotype was found many times. The chain carries TRBV7-2 and TRBJ1-1; D perhaps matches TRBD1 (6 bases). V shed 2 bases and J shed 1 base, with 11 bases lying between them. The CDR3 totals 15 residues. Germline V gives CDR1 SGHTA, CDR2 FQGNSA. Here the CDR3 reads CASSLWSGENTEAFF. In DNA, the CDR3 is TGTGCCAGCAGCTTATGGTCAGGGGAGAACACTGAAGCTTTCTTT. Together with reference TRBV7-2 and TRBJ1-1, the CDR3 gives the full variable domain: GAGVSQSPSNKVTEKGKDVELRCDPISGHTALYWYRQSLGQGLEFLIYFQGNSAPDKSGLPSDRFSAERTGGSVSTLTIQRTQQEDSAVYLCASSLWSGENTEAFFGQGTRLTVV.

The sample holds many counts of this clonotype. The rearrangement joins TRBV19 to TRBJ1-5; perhaps TRBD1 as D (5 bases). The CDR3 sequence is 16 residues long. Looked up from germline, CDR1 is LNHDA and CDR2 is SQIVND (reference sequence). V lost 3 bases and J lost 2, with 14 bases in between. Written as DNA, the CDR3 is TGTGCCAGTAGTATTCCCCAGGGTAGCGGCAATCAGCCCCAGCATTTT. Its protein product is CASSIPQGSGNQPQHF.

This clonotype has ten or more counts. This chain links TRBV6-1 with TRBJ2-5; 8 bases map to TRBD1. Germline values: CDR1 MNHNS, CDR2 SASEGT. There are 12 residues in the CDR3. J gave up 5 bases and V 5 bases, and 1 base lay outside the gene matches. The CDR3 DNA follows: TGTGCCAGCAGTAGACAGGGGGAGACCCAGTACTTC. Its protein product is CASSRQGETQYF.

The V call is TRBV11-1, the J call TRBJ2-7; the D gene is possibly TRBD2 (6 bases). Germline V gives CDR1 SGHAT, CDR2 FQDESV (reference sequence). The CDR3 extends over 18 amino acids. Trimming took 1 base from V and 0 from J, leaving 19 bases between them. This CDR3 is CASSLGGTGTPYSYEQYF. The CDR3 DNA sequence: TGTGCCAGCAGCTTAGGGGGGACTGGTACCCCCTACTCCTACGAGCAGTACTTC.

This clonotype turned up a few times. The chain combines TRBV4-1 with TRBJ1-1; D uncertain. The V end was cut by 0 bases, the J end by 1 base, with 9 bases between. Germline V CDR1 and CDR2: MGHRA, YSYEKL. The CDR3 consists of 15 residues. The CDR3 DNA is TGCGCCAGCAGCCAAGATCTTCATAGGAACACTGAAGCTTTCTTT. Protein: CASSQDLHRNTEAFF.

This clonotype occurred many times. J is TRBJ1-2 and V is TRBV3-1; D gene ambiguous. The V gene lost 1 base and the J gene lost 1 base, with 7 bases spanning the gap. Germline V CDR1 and CDR2: LGHDT, YNNKEL (reference sequence). The CDR3 is 14 amino acids. CDR3 sequence reads: CASSQAKFNYGYTF. The CDR3 DNA reads TGTGCCAGCAGCCAAGCAAAGTTTAACTATGGCTACACCTTC.

This clonotype was counted ten times or more. The chain links TRBV6-5 to TRBJ2-5; 11 nucleotides align to TRBD2. V dropped 5 bases and J dropped 5; count of bases not matched to a gene: 7. This CDR3 spans 15 amino acids. Per germline, CDR1 MNHEY and CDR2 SVGAGI. The CDR3 nucleotides are TGTGCCAGCAGTCCCGTAGCGGGAGGGTGGGAGACCCAGTACTTC. Its protein product is CASSPVAGGWETQYF.

This clonotype showed up many times. V gene TRBV2 combines with J gene TRBJ1-5; 9 bases map to TRBD1. Germline values: CDR1 SNHLY, CDR2 FYNNEI. This CDR3 region has 15 residues. V shed 4 bases and J 2 bases; nucleotides not matched to a gene: 3. CDR3 residues: CASSVQGAGNQPQHF. The CDR3, as DNA: TGTGCCAGCAGTGTACAGGGGGCTGGCAATCAGCCCCAGCATTTT.

This clonotype was seen many times. V is TRBV10-3 and J is TRBJ2-5; 7 bases map to TRBD1. CDR3 size: 16 residues. CDR1 and CDR2 from the germline V gene are ENHRY and SYGVKD. V dropped 3 bases and J dropped 3; count of bases not matched to a gene: 10. The CDR3 protein is CAISDRAGGWKETQYF. In DNA, the CDR3 is TGTGCCATCAGTGACCGGGCAGGGGGATGGAAAGAGACCCAGTACTTC.